This entry lists 13 T cell receptor beta chains sequenced from one sample in a study of blood T cell repertoires in COVID-19. The protocol was immunoSEQ multiplex PCR, while the TCRdb copy is restricted to in-frame clones and leaves out a portion. Of about 270,000 clones in the sample, 82% were seen once. The source material was peripheral blood. The receptors here all came from a woman aged 18 to 35 with acute or convalescent COVID-19.

The V and J genes are TRBV14 and TRBJ1-1; the D gene is possibly TRBD1 (6 bases). Germline assignment: CDR1 SGHDN and CDR2 FVKESK. V shed 4 bases and J shed 1 base, with 13 bases lying between them. The CDR3 has 15 amino acids. This CDR3 reads CASSLIRGPNTEAFF. Written as DNA, the CDR3 is TGTGCCAGCAGCCTAATCAGGGGACCGAACACTGAAGCTTTCTTT. The full variable domain, with the rest looked up from reference TRBV14 and TRBJ1-1, is EAGVTQFPSHSVIEKGQTVTLRCDPISGHDNLYWYRRVMGKEIKFLLHFVKESKQDESGMPNNRFLAERTGGTYSTLKVQPAELEDSGVYFCASSLIRGPNTEAFFGQGTRLTVV.

The chain has TRBV28 and TRBJ2-7; 7 nucleotides agree with TRBD1. Germline trimming cut 5 bases from V and 3 bases from J; bases unmatched to any gene: 13. Germline CDR1 MDHEN, CDR2 SYDVKM. The CDR3 is 16 residues long. CDR3 nucleotide sequence: TGTGCCAGCAGTCCCCCCCCGACAGGGAAAGACTACGAGCAGTACTTC. Amino acids: CASSPPPTGKDYEQYF.

In this sample, this clone turned up a few times. This rearrangement joins TRBV3-1 (or the pseudogene TRBV3-2) to TRBJ1-1; 9 bases match TRBD1. CDR3 length equals 15 residues. The V gene's germline CDR1 is LGHDT and CDR2 YNNKEL (reference sequence). V lost 7 bases and J lost 1; bases outside the gene matches: 7. The CDR3 DNA reads as TGTGCCAGCACCCCCCGACAGGGGGGGAACACTGAAGCTTTCTTT. It translates to CASTPRQGGNTEAFF.

This chain joins TRBV7-2 and TRBJ2-7; possibly TRBD2 for D (6 bases). The CDR3 covers 15 residues. V lost 2 bases, J lost 3 bases, and 14 bases lay in between. Germline lookup yields CDR1 SGHTA and CDR2 FQGNSA. CDR3 residues: CASSLKAGSGYEQYF. The DNA of the CDR3 is TGTGCCAGCAGCTTAAAGGCGGGATCAGGCTACGAGCAGTACTTC. The full variable domain, rest sourced from reference TRBV7-2 and TRBJ2-7, is GAGVSQSPSNKVTEKGKDVELRCDPISGHTALYWYRQSLGQGLEFLIYFQGNSAPDKSGLPSDRFSAERTGGSVSTLTIQRTQQEDSAVYLCASSLKAGSGYEQYFGPGTRLTVT.

This clone was counted between two and nine times. V usage is TRBV13 and J usage is TRBJ2-7, with 12 bases matching TRBD2. V dropped 5 bases and J dropped 7; count of bases not matched to a gene: 6. The CDR3 is made up of 14 amino acids. CDR1 PRHDT and CDR2 FYEKMQ come from the germline V gene (reference sequence). CDR3 coding DNA: TGTGCCAGCAGCCCTCTAGCGGGAGGGGGGGAGCAGTACTTC. It yields the protein CASSPLAGGGEQYF.

The chain carries TRBV2 and TRBJ1-6; 9 nucleotides line up with TRBD1. CDR3 size: 16 residues. Germline trimming cut 6 bases from V and 5 bases from J; bases unmatched to any gene: 8. From germline, CDR1 is SNHLY and CDR2 FYNNEI. The CDR3 DNA is TGTGCCAGCAGGGATCCTACAGGGGGCAATAATTCACCCCTCCACTTT. Amino acid sequence: CASRDPTGGNNSPLHF.

The chain joins TRBV19 to TRBJ1-5; 8 positions match TRBD1. Germline CDR1 reads LNHDA; CDR2 reads SQIVND (reference sequence). This CDR3 is built from 14 residues. V was clipped by 6 bases and J by 4 bases; unmatched bases: 5. The CDR3 protein is CASRDDRGNQPQHF. In nucleotides, the CDR3 is TGTGCCAGTAGGGACGACAGGGGAAATCAGCCCCAGCATTTT.

The V call is TRBV7-6, the J call TRBJ2-7; 8 nucleotides align to TRBD2. Per the germline V gene, CDR1 is SGHVS and CDR2 is FNYEAQ. This CDR3 is built from 16 residues. Germline trimming cut 1 base from V and 1 base from J; bases unmatched to any gene: 6. The CDR3 sequence: CASSLDGGTRSYEQYF. DNA for the CDR3: TGTGCCAGCAGCTTAGACGGCGGGACTAGATCCTACGAGCAGTACTTC.

The rearrangement uses TRBV18 and TRBJ2-7; 7 bases map to TRBD2. Germline V gene lookup returns CDR1 KGHSH and CDR2 LQKENI. V lost 1 base to trimming and J lost 4 bases; unmatched junction nucleotides: 4. CDR3 length equals 14 residues. This chain's CDR3 is CASSPREGGYEQYF. The DNA of the CDR3 is TGTGCCAGCTCACCACGGGAGGGTGGGTACGAGCAGTACTTC.

V gene TRBV19 combines with J gene TRBJ1-5; TRBD1 might be the D (6 bases). Trimming pared 5 bases from V and 6 bases from J, leaving 17 bases between. CDR1 and CDR2 (germline): LNHDA, SQIVND (reference sequence). The length of the CDR3 is 15 residues. This chain's CDR3 is CASSSPRGGGQPQHF. Here the CDR3 DNA reads TGTGCCAGTAGTTCTCCCAGGGGCGGAGGTCAGCCCCAGCATTTT.

A note on this clone: An end of the junction differs from the germline gene, which may be a read error. This chain links TRBV14 with TRBJ2-7; TRBD2 matches at 13 bases. The germline gives CDR1 SGHDN, CDR2 FVKESK. This CDR3 region has 12 residues. The CDR3 DNA is TGTGCCAGCAGCCAGACTAGCGGGAGGCCCCTCTTC. It codes for CASSQTSGRPLF. The full variable domain, its missing parts supplied by reference TRBV14 and TRBJ2-7, is EAGVTQFPSHSVIEKGQTVTLRCDPISGHDNLYWYRRVMGKEIKFLLHFVKESKQDESGMPNNRFLAERTGGTYSTLKVQPAELEDSGVYFCASSQTSGRPLFGPGTRLTVT.

The rearrangement joins TRBV7-9 to TRBJ2-2; no definite D call. Trimming pared 2 bases from V and 14 bases from J, leaving 12 bases between. The CDR3 loop spans 12 amino acids. The germline V gene encodes CDR1 SEHNR and CDR2 FQNEAQ (reference sequence). CDR3 coding DNA: TGTGCCAGCAGCTTAACACAGCCCTATCTGTTTTTT. It encodes CASSLTQPYLFF.

The chain couples TRBV7-2 to TRBJ1-1; 7 positions match TRBD1. Germline loops: CDR1 SGHTA, CDR2 FQGNSA. Trimming removed 2 bases from V and 7 bases from J; junction bases left unmatched: 7. CDR3 length: 14 amino acids. Written as DNA, the CDR3 is TGTGCCAGCAGCTTAAGACAGGGCCCAAGTGAAGCTTTCTTT. Protein sequence: CASSLRQGPSEAFF.